This T cell receptor beta chain was recorded in a study of T cell responses to AZD1222 COVID-19 vaccine. Study-wide points: Females made up more of the donors, who were largely white British, and clonal diversity may have come out too low. Repertoire sampling occurred only after the peak T cell response. Spike as a whole was targeted by vaccine-associated CD4 TCRs, dominant at 160-218 and 743-854. Spike-specific TCR breadth and depth grew following two AZD1222 doses.

Clones were read by immunoSEQ multiplex PCR, and TCRdb kept only the in-frame ones, dropping some. The table lists more than 80,000 clones, 80% to 95% of them singletons. As to this clone: The antigen remains unidentified.

Source: peripheral blood, taken 28 days after the second AZD1222 dose. The clonotype comes from an adult who received the AZD1222 COVID-19 vaccine.

The CDR3 loop is CATSISLRVMSNQPQHF. Written as DNA, the CDR3 is TGTGCCACCAGCATTAGTCTCAGGGTGATGAGCAATCAGCCCCAGCATTTT. The chain has TRBV15 and TRBJ1-5, with a tentative D call TRBD1 (5 bases). V dropped 4 bases and J dropped 1 base, with 17 bases sitting between them. Germline lookup yields CDR1 LNHNV and CDR2 YYDKDF (reference sequence). There are 17 residues in the CDR3.